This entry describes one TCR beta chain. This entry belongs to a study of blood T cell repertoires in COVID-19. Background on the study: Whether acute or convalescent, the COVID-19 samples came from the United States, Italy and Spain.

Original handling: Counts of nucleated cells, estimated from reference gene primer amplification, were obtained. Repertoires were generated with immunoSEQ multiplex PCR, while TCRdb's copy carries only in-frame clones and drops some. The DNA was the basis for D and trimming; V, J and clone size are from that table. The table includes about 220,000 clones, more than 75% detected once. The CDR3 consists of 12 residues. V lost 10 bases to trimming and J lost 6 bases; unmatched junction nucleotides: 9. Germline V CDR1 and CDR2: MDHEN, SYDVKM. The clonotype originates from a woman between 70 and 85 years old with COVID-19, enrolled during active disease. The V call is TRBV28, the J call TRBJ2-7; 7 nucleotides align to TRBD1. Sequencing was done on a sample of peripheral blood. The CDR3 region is CATRQGRGEQYF. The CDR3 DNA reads TGTGCCACCCGACAGGGAAGAGGCGAGCAGTACTTC.